This TCR beta chain was observed in a study of PD-1 blockade in classical Hodgkin lymphoma. The method was immunoSEQ multiplex PCR; TCRdb's version includes in-frame clones alone and lacks a portion of them. The data contain tens of thousands of clones, 82% of them singletons. Each and every patient relapsed after autologous stem cell transplantation, and patients got differing brentuximab vedotin exposure. This CDR3 spans 15 amino acids. Germline trimming cut 6 bases from V and 6 bases from J; bases unmatched to any gene: 9. Germline loops: CDR1 SNHLY, CDR2 FYNNEI. The chain carries TRBV2 and TRBJ1-4; TRBD1 matches 8 bases. The TCR sequence derives from a human donor with classical Hodgkin lymphoma. The material sequenced was peripheral blood mononuclear cells (PBMCs), taken at baseline. The chain's CDR3 is CASRTDWTGYEKLFF. The CDR3 DNA follows: TGTGCCAGCAGAACTGACTGGACAGGGTATGAAAAACTGTTTTTT.